This T cell receptor (beta chain) was obtained from a study of CD8 T cells in ankylosing spondylitis (dated by TCRdb to about 2017). Regarding the study in general: To find TCR variants linked to disease, the study profiled T cell receptor beta repertoires in ankylosing spondylitis patients and healthy donors. The whole study cohort included about a hundred healthy donors and 20 to 30 ankylosing spondylitis patients. Samples of peripheral blood were taken, and for ankylosing spondylitis patients, synovial fluid was collected as well.

A note on this clonotype: The antigen it recognizes is unknown. No base quality values were provided; no much bigger clone lies one nucleotide off.

The germline V gene specifies SGHRS as CDR1 and YFSETQ as CDR2. The cysteine opens and the phenylalanine closes a CDR3 of 13 amino acids. CDR3 DNA only is kept here, 39 bases in frame from base 1. V trim: 3 bases; J trim: 8 bases; unmatched bases: 1. Reads for this sample came from an Illumina HiSeq 2500. TCR beta libraries were prepared by quantitative 5'-RACE with molecular barcodes. As for the authors' bioinformatics: To identify disease-linked TCR variants, a new computational method was used, one built on a probabilistic model of VDJ rearrangement. The public sequencing data were trimmed at Q25 with fastp and processed into clonotypes with MiXCR by TCRdb, which kept only in-frame beta chains. Entries that share a CDR3 protein sequence are merged under the most common genes and DNA. These V and J calls originate from TCRdb's pipeline instead of the authors' own analysis. The sample table contains nearly 350,000 distinct CDR3 sequences; only one count was recorded for 14% to 15% of them. The ten top clones hold about 1.1% of the sample.

General study outcomes and caveats: Some TCR beta motif variants had previously been reported in synovial fluid and blood of reactive arthritis patients, which suggested common disease-initiation mechanisms. A CD8+ phenotype was shown by the disease-linked clones, which were found at relatively low frequencies in peripheral blood. According to the report, matched synovial fluid samples from ankylosing spondylitis patients were significantly enriched for the disease-linked clones. A TCR beta motif made up of several highly homologous amino acid variants appeared to be characteristic of blood from ankylosing spondylitis patients.

The source is a male donor with ankylosing spondylitis or in good health (not recorded which). This receptor chain uses TRBV5-1 and TRBJ1-6, and TRBD1 aligns with 8 junction nucleotides. Sequences were obtained from blood, either unsorted or a sorted T cell fraction (not recorded which). The CDR3 has the sequence CASSSTGDSPLHF. The DNA sequence reads TGCGCCAGCAGCTCGACAGGGGATTCACCCCTCCACTTT.